This T cell receptor beta chain originates from a study of blood T cell repertoires in COVID-19. In the study overall: Samples taken during acute and convalescent COVID-19 were collected in the United States, Italy and Spain.

The authors' processing: Amplification of reference gene primers provided the estimated nucleated cell counts. Assay: immunoSEQ multiplex PCR; the TCRdb copy retains only in-frame clones and omits some. The D gene and trimming were derived from the DNA, and the V and J assignments and clone size from that table. This sample yields about 250,000 clones, of which roughly 85% are seen a single time; 9.1% belongs to the top ten. The TCR comes from a woman between 50 and 59 years old with acute COVID-19. Sequenced sample: PBMCs or T cells enriched from blood (not recorded which).

The CDR3, as DNA: TGTGCCAGCAGCTCGAGTGGACAGGGGGGGAGCTCCTACAATGAGCAGTTCTTC. This codes for CASSSSGQGGSSYNEQFF. The J gene is TRBJ2-1, the V gene TRBV7-9; 10 bases align to TRBD1. V was clipped by 4 bases and J by 0 bases; unmatched bases: 9. CDR1 and CDR2 (germline): SEHNR, FQNEAQ (reference sequence). The CDR3 extends over 18 amino acids.